The sequence of this T cell receptor (beta chain) was determined in a study of blood T cell repertoires in COVID-19. The CDR3 runs to 15 residues. V lost 4 bases, J lost 7 bases, and 17 bases lay in between. In germline, CDR1 is SGHRS, CDR2 YFSETQ. Under the authors' procedure: Reference gene primers were amplified, and this amplification served to estimate nucleated cell counts. Libraries were prepared by immunoSEQ multiplex PCR; TCRdb keeps only in-frame clonotypes and omits some of them. Clone size and the V and J calls come from that table; the DNA yielded D and trimming. Among 40,000 to 45,000 clones listed, about 92% were seen once.

What was sequenced was peripheral blood. The chain recombines TRBV5-1 with TRBJ1-4, with a tentative D call TRBD1 (6 bases). This clonotype was obtained from a human donor in a cohort sampled during active COVID-19. Here the CDR3 reads CASSATGTRGEKLFF. As DNA, the CDR3 is TGCGCCAGCAGCGCCACCGGGACAAGGGGTGAAAAACTGTTTTTT.